The next 23 T cell receptor beta chains were all read from a single sample in a study of T cell changes during pregnancy in multiple sclerosis. Measured with immunoSEQ multiplex PCR; TCRdb has only the in-frame clones, and not every one. The repertoire includes 60,000 to 70,000 clones, roughly 91% of them detected once, and over 2% sits in the top ten. The sequences come from peripheral blood, collected in the third trimester of pregnancy. All receptors derive from a female donor in good health, enrolled as a control in a pregnancy study.

The chain uses TRBV6-5 and TRBJ2-3; 9 bases are shared with TRBD1. V was clipped by 2 bases and J by 7 bases; unmatched bases: 7. The germline CDR1 and CDR2 sequences are MNHEY and SVGAGI. CDR3 length: 15 residues. For the CDR3, the DNA is TGTGCCAGCAGTTACGGGACAGGGCGAGGGAATACGCAGTATTTT. Residues: CASSYGTGRGNTQYF.

This CDR3 is CASSSTSGSSYEQYF. DNA of the CDR3: TGTGCCAGCAGCTCCACTAGCGGGAGCTCCTACGAGCAGTACTTC. The J gene is TRBJ2-7, the V gene TRBV11-2, with 11 bases fitting TRBD2. With V trimmed by 4 bases and J by 0 bases, 2 bases remained unmatched. This CDR3 region has 15 residues. CDR1 and CDR2 from the germline V gene are SGHAT and FQNNGV.

The chain carries TRBV2 and TRBJ2-5, with a weak D call TRBD2 (6 bases). The CDR3 has 14 residues. Germline V lookup: CDR1 SNHLY, CDR2 FYNNEI. The V gene lost 4 bases and the J gene lost 4 bases, with 13 bases spanning the gap. The CDR3 here is CASSVEVGGETQYF. CDR3 in DNA: TGTGCCAGCAGTGTCGAAGTCGGGGGAGAGACCCAGTACTTC.

This chain joins TRBV6-1 and TRBJ2-3; 9 nucleotides line up with TRBD2. This CDR3 has 16 amino acids. After removal of 3 bases from V and 3 bases from J, the junction contained 7 bases not matched to a gene. Germline assignment: CDR1 MNHNS and CDR2 SASEGT. The CDR3 DNA sequence: TGTGCCAGCAGTGACCCGGGACTAGCCTCGACAGATACGCAGTATTTT. It translates to CASSDPGLASTDTQYF.

This chain links TRBV2 with TRBJ2-7; TRBD2 agrees at 13 bases. Per the germline V gene, CDR1 is SNHLY and CDR2 is FYNNEI. V shed 7 bases, J shed 3 bases, and the junction held 15 bases outside the gene matches. CDR3 length: 18 residues. In DNA form, the CDR3 reads TGTGCCAGCAATACGGACAGGGCCCGACTAGCGGGGGGCTACGAGCAGTACTTC. It translates to CASNTDRARLAGGYEQYF.

The rearrangement links TRBV19 to TRBJ1-4; D is undetermined. The CDR3 consists of 16 residues. Trimming removed 1 base at V and 1 base at J, with 10 bases between. Germline V lookup: CDR1 LNHDA, CDR2 SQIVND (reference sequence). CDR3 in amino acids: CASSIAGVITNEKLFF. For the CDR3, the DNA is TGTGCCAGTAGTATAGCCGGGGTCATAACTAATGAAAAACTGTTTTTT.

This sequence joins TRBV7-6 and TRBJ2-7, with a tentative D call TRBD2 (5 bases). Germline assignment: CDR1 SGHVS and CDR2 FNYEAQ. The CDR3 length is 15 residues. Trimming left V 6 bases short and J 3 bases short, with 18 bases between. CDR3 sequence: CASSPPGAVIYEQYF. In DNA form, the CDR3 reads TGTGCCAGCAGTCCCCCCGGAGCGGTAATCTACGAGCAGTACTTC.

The chain uses TRBV7-3 and TRBJ2-5; 10 positions match TRBD2. Germline values: CDR1 SGHTA, CDR2 FQGTGA. Trimming at V came to 0 bases and at J to 3 bases, leaving 4 bases not matched to a gene. The CDR3 is made up of 16 amino acids. The CDR3, as DNA: TGTGCCAGCAGCTTAACCAGCGGGGGGGCCGAAGAGACCCAGTACTTC. Amino acid sequence: CASSLTSGGAEETQYF.

The CDR3 protein is CASSYSRDTYEQYF. CDR3 sequence (DNA): TGTGCCAGCAGTTACTCGAGGGACACCTACGAGCAGTACTTC. V and J are TRBV6-5 and TRBJ2-7; possible D gene TRBD1, 6 bases. The germline V and J ends were trimmed by 0 bases and 2 bases, with 8 bases remaining between them. The V gene's germline CDR1 is MNHEY and CDR2 SVGAGI. This CDR3 is built from 14 residues.

The rearrangement joins TRBV4-1 to TRBJ2-1, with TRBD2 matching over 11 bases. The germline V gene encodes CDR1 MGHRA and CDR2 YSYEKL. This CDR3 is 16 amino acids long. Trimming cost V 3 bases and J 6 bases; bases outside gene matches: 7. CDR3 bases: TGCGCCAGCAGCCAGATCCGCGGACTAGCGGGCAATGAGCAGTTCTTC. It is translated as CASSQIRGLAGNEQFF.

This rearrangement joins TRBV10-3 to TRBJ2-7; 9 bases align to TRBD1. This CDR3 comprises 13 residues. V shed 8 bases, J shed 1 base, and the junction held 3 bases outside the gene matches. The germline V gene encodes CDR1 ENHRY and CDR2 SYGVKD. CDR3 amino acids: CAIAGTGSYEQYF. CDR3 DNA: TGTGCCATCGCCGGGACAGGGTCCTACGAGCAGTACTTC.

The chain employs TRBV6-6 and TRBJ1-1, with TRBD1 as a possible D gene (5 bases). With 7 bases removed from V and 11 bases from J, the gap between germline ends came to 23 bases. CDR1 MNHNY and CDR2 SVGAGI come from the germline V gene (reference sequence). This CDR3 region has 14 residues. CDR3 nucleotides: TGTGCCAGCAACCGACCGCAGGGTGGGTTAATGGCTTTCTTT. This translates into CASNRPQGGLMAFF.

The genes are TRBV6-6 and TRBJ2-7, with 7 nucleotides matching TRBD1. Germline CDR1 MNHNY, CDR2 SVGAGI (reference sequence). The length of the CDR3 is 14 residues. V dropped 5 bases and J dropped 4; count of bases not matched to a gene: 8. The chain's CDR3 is CASSQRGRHYEQYF. The CDR3 DNA reads as TGTGCCAGCAGTCAGAGGGGGCGCCATTACGAGCAGTACTTC.

The CDR3 region is CASSRHSGRGGNEQFF. CDR3 nucleotides: TGTGCCAGCAGCCGTCATAGCGGGAGGGGGGGTAATGAGCAGTTCTTC. J is TRBJ2-1 and V is TRBV5-4, with 11 bases aligning to TRBD2. The J segment lost 7 bases and the V segment lost 4 bases, leaving 10 bases of the junction unmatched. The length of the CDR3 is 16 residues. The germline V gene encodes CDR1 SGHNT and CDR2 YYREEE (reference sequence).

The CDR3 loop reads CASSFDTNTEAFF. The CDR3 coding sequence is TGTGCCAGCAGCTTCGACACGAACACTGAAGCTTTCTTT. The V gene is TRBV28, the J gene TRBJ1-1, with unresolved D. This CDR3 comprises 13 residues. Trimming removed 6 bases from V and 1 base from J, with 9 bases in between. Germline V lookup: CDR1 MDHEN, CDR2 SYDVKM.

This clone was counted a single time. The chain recombines TRBV15 with TRBJ2-5; no clear D. The CDR3 loop spans 12 amino acids. V gave up 5 bases and J gave up 5 bases, with 9 bases separating them. The germline V gene has CDR1 LNHNV and CDR2 YYDKDF (reference sequence). For the CDR3, the DNA is TGTGCCACCAGCGAGCCGTCCGAGACCCAGTACTTC. This translates into CATSEPSETQYF.

There are a few counts of this clone. V and J are TRBV14 and TRBJ2-5; 9 nucleotides align to TRBD2. CDR1 is SGHDN and CDR2 is FVKESK in the germline V gene. CDR3 length: 16 residues. J was trimmed by 1 base and V by 0 bases; bases with no gene match: 3. DNA for the CDR3: TGTGCCAGCAGCCAAGACGCGGGACTAGCCCAAGAGACCCAGTACTTC. This sequence encodes CASSQDAGLAQETQYF.

The chain employs TRBV5-1 and TRBJ1-4; no clear D. V lost 4 bases to trimming and J lost 2 bases, with 9 bases between them. The CDR3 consists of 14 residues. CDR1 and CDR2 (germline): SGHRS, YFSETQ. CDR3 in DNA: TGCGCCAGCAGCAAATCTGAGACTAATGAAAAACTGTTTTTT. It specifies CASSKSETNEKLFF.

The chain carries TRBV19 and TRBJ1-1; no definite D call. Germline V gene lookup returns CDR1 LNHDA and CDR2 SQIVND (reference sequence). CDR3 length: 13 residues. The V gene lost 7 bases and the J gene lost 5 bases, with 14 bases spanning the gap. CDR3 sequence reads: CASTPWTGTEAFF. CDR3 in DNA: TGTGCCAGTACCCCCTGGACTGGGACTGAAGCTTTCTTT.

Regarding this clone: The germline gene is not matched at one end of the junction; a read error may be the cause. CDR3 residues: CASSGGRILF. The CDR3 nucleotides are TGTGCCAGCAGCGGGGGACGGATACTCTTC. This chain uses TRBV28 with TRBJ2-1; tentatively, D is TRBD2 (6 bases). The CDR3 has 10 residues. Germline assignment: CDR1 MDHEN and CDR2 SYDVKM.

V gene TRBV10-1 combines with J gene TRBJ2-7, with 8 nucleotides matching TRBD1. Germline loops: CDR1 WNHNN, CDR2 SYGVQD (reference sequence). The CDR3 totals 13 residues. V lost 0 bases, J lost 9 bases, and 4 bases stayed unmatched. The CDR3 DNA is TGCGCCAGCAGTGAGTCCAACAGGGGGTGGCAGTACTTC. Protein: CASSESNRGWQYF.

The gene calls are TRBV25-1 and TRBJ1-4, with 7 bases identical to TRBD1. J was trimmed by 0 bases and V by 6 bases; bases with no gene match: 10. Per the germline V gene, CDR1 is MGHDK and CDR2 is SYGVNS. This CDR3 region has 17 residues. The CDR3 sequence is CASSAIRDSATNEKLFF. The CDR3 coding sequence is TGTGCCAGCAGCGCCATTCGGGACAGCGCAACTAATGAAAAACTGTTTTTT. Together with reference TRBV25-1 and TRBJ1-4, the CDR3 gives the full variable domain: EADIYQTPRYLVIGTGKKITLECSQTMGHDKMYWYQQDPGMELHLIHYSYGVNSTEKGDLSSESTVSRIRTEHFPLTLESARPSHTSQYLCASSAIRDSATNEKLFFGSGTQLSVL.

This chain connects TRBV10-1 to TRBJ1-3; D unclear. Per the germline V gene, CDR1 is WNHNN and CDR2 is SYGVQD (reference sequence). The CDR3 has 14 amino acids. The V gene lost 3 bases and the J gene lost 0 bases, with 6 bases spanning the gap. The CDR3 DNA follows: TGCGCCAGCAGTGATTGGCTCTCTGGAAACACCATATATTTT. The encoded protein is CASSDWLSGNTIYF.